These 4 T cell receptor beta chains share one sample of origin, sequenced in a study of T cell changes during pregnancy in multiple sclerosis. Generated by immunoSEQ multiplex PCR, the TCRdb table keeps only in-frame clones and is missing some. This table has 80,000 to 130,000 clones, roughly 92% appearing once. Material: peripheral blood, obtained in the second trimester of pregnancy. Receptors were obtained from a female donor with multiple sclerosis, enrolled in a pregnancy study.

V usage is TRBV7-3 and J usage is TRBJ2-5; weak D call: TRBD2 (5 bases). Trimming took off 2 bases at V and 0 bases at J, with 13 bases between the two ends. This CDR3 comprises 16 residues. CDR1 and CDR2 (germline): SGHTA, FQGTGA. The CDR3 is CASSLGVAPYQETQYF. CDR3 in DNA: TGTGCCAGCAGCTTAGGGGTAGCGCCGTACCAAGAGACCCAGTACTTC.

The chain has TRBV7-9 and TRBJ2-4; 7 bases are shared with TRBD2. The V and J ends lost 3 bases and 5 bases, in that order; junction bases with no gene match: 7. Germline V CDR1 and CDR2: SEHNR, FQNEAQ (reference sequence). The CDR3 is 15 amino acids. The CDR3 region has the DNA TGTGCCAGCAGCTTTGGGCAGGGAGGGCAAAACATTCAGTACTTC. Translation: CASSFGQGGQNIQYF.

This chain joins TRBV2 and TRBJ2-3, with 8 bases aligning to TRBD1. V lost 8 bases, J lost 1 base, and 5 bases stayed unmatched. This CDR3 has 14 residues. Looked up from germline, CDR1 is SNHLY and CDR2 is FYNNEI. The CDR3 DNA reads as TGTGCCAGCCCAGGGGGCGCTGGCACAGATACGCAGTATTTT. Translating it yields CASPGGAGTDTQYF.

This chain links TRBV6-6 with TRBJ2-2; D possibly corresponds to TRBD2 (5 bases). CDR3 length equals 15 residues. Germline V gene data show CDR1 as MNHNY and CDR2 as SVGAGI (reference sequence). The V end lost 3 bases, the J end lost 0 bases, and 8 bases lay between the germline ends. In DNA, the CDR3 is TGTGCCAGCAGTTATACCGGGACGAACACCGGGGAGCTGTTTTTT. The encoded protein is CASSYTGTNTGELFF.